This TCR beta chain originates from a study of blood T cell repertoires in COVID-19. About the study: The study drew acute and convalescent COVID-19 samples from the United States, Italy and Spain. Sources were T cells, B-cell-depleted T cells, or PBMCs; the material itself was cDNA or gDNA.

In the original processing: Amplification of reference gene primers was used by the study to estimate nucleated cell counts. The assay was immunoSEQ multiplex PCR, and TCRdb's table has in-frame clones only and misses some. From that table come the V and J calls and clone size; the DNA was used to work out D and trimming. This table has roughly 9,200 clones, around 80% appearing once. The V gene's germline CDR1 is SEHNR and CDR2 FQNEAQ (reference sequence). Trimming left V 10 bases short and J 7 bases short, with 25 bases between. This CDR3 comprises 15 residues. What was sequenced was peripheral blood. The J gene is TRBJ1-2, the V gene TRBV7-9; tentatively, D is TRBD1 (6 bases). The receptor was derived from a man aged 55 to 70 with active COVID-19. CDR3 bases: TGTGCCACCCGTCCAAACCGGGACATATCAGGTGGCTACACCTTC. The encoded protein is CATRPNRDISGGYTF.